This T cell receptor beta chain was recovered during a study of T cell responses to AZD1222 COVID-19 vaccine. The germline gives CDR1 SGDLS, CDR2 YYNGEE. V trimming: 0 bases; J trimming: 1 base; junction bases outside the gene matches: 6. CDR3 size: 17 residues. Only in-frame clones appear in the TCRdb table, and some are missing; sequencing was by immunoSEQ multiplex PCR. The repertoire consists of around 99,000 clones, with 70% to 90% occurring once and the leading ten covering about 4.6%. The V call is TRBV9, the J call TRBJ2-3, with 9 positions matching TRBD2. This TCR was recovered from an adult who received the AZD1222 COVID-19 vaccine. Sequenced material: peripheral blood, taken 28 days after the second AZD1222 dose. The CDR3 DNA reads TGTGCCAGCAGCGTAGCTGGGGCTAGCGGGGGCACAGATACGCAGTATTTT. Its translation: CASSVAGASGGTDTQYF.